A selection of T cell receptor beta chains follows, all from one sample in a study of T cell repertoires in cytomegalovirus infection. No antigen is known for these receptors. TCRdb analysed the reads with MiXCR anew, one entry per CDR3 protein. Among 640,000 or so distinct CDR3 sequences, around 30% were seen once, and the ten largest hold about 20%. This material consisted of cultured PBMCs, taken from culture after CMV antigen stimulation. These receptors all stem from a human donor in good health (CMV status not recorded). Some clones in this sample may be carry-over from other donors' samples. Both conserved end residues are part of each CDR3. D genes are given only for firm matches. Part of the rows lack a size; the others show once, few, many or a class for expanded clones.

clone_size d_call j_call v_call cdr3_nt cdr3_aa
NA NA TRBJ2-1 TRBV6-2/TRBV6-3 TGTGCCAGCAGGGGGTCCGGCGGAAGTGAGCAGTTCTTC CASRGSGGSEQFF
NA TRBD2 TRBJ2-1 TRBV20-1 TGCAGTGCTTCCTCCGTGACTAGCGGGGGCGCCTGGCAGTTCTTC CSASSVTSGGAWQFF
NA TRBD1 TRBJ2-3 TRBV5-4 TGTGCCAGCAGCCCAAGGACAGGGGGCAGTGATACGCAGTATTTT CASSPRTGGSDTQYF
NA TRBD2 TRBJ2-3 TRBV11-2 TGTGCCAGCAGACCACTAGCGGGAGGACATACGCAGTATTTT CASRPLAGGHTQYF
NA NA TRBJ2-7 TRBV6-2/TRBV6-3 TGTGCCAGCAGTTCGCTTAGCTCCTACGAGCAGTACTTC CASSSLSSYEQYF
many NA TRBJ1-1 TRBV7-2 TGTGCCAGCAGTTCTGAATTAGGGCGCAGGGGCACTGAAGCTTTCTTT CASSSELGRRGTEAFF
NA NA TRBJ1-2 TRBV7-9 TGTGCCAGCAGCTTAGAATCAAACTATGGCTACACCTTC CASSLESNYGYTF
few NA TRBJ2-5 TRBV6-2/TRBV6-3 TGTGCCAGCAGCTCGGACCCGGAGGAGACCCAGTACTTC CASSSDPEETQYF
few NA TRBJ1-1 TRBV20-1 TGCAGTGCTAGAATGGGGGCAGAGCAAGCTTTCTTT CSARMGAEQAFF
few NA TRBJ2-5 TRBV7-7 TGTGCCAGCAGCTTAGCCCAGGCGGAGACCCAGTACTTC CASSLAQAETQYF
NA TRBD1 TRBJ1-4 TRBV12-3/TRBV12-4 TGTGCCAGCAGTCCCAACAGGGGACATACTGCAACTAATGAAAAACTGTTTTTT CASSPNRGHTATNEKLFF
NA TRBD1 TRBJ1-5 TRBV12-3/TRBV12-4 TGTGCCAGCAGTTTTCATCGCCTTGGACAGGGGCTATATCAGCCCCAGCATTTT CASSFHRLGQGLYQPQHF
NA TRBD1 TRBJ1-3 TRBV11-2 TGTGCCAGCAGGGGGATGACAGGGCGTAGGAACACCATATATTTT CASRGMTGRRNTIYF
NA NA TRBJ1-5 TRBV6-1 TGTGCCAGCAGTGAAACGTGGAGCAATCAGCCCCAGCATTTT CASSETWSNQPQHF
few NA TRBJ1-2 TRBV10-3 TGTGCCATCAGTCGGTCCGGCCACTTAGGGACGGCCAACTATGGCTACACCTTC CAISRSGHLGTANYGYTF
few NA TRBJ1-1 TRBV6-6 TGTGCCAGCAGTGACAGGACAGCCGGCAACACTGAAGCTTTCTTT CASSDRTAGNTEAFF
NA NA TRBJ2-5 TRBV7-4 TGTGCCAGCACCGAGGCCGGAGGTACCCAGTACTTC CASTEAGGTQYF
NA NA TRBJ2-1 TRBV10-3 TGTGCCATCAAACCGGGTCTCTCCTACAATGAGCAGTTCTTC CAIKPGLSYNEQFF
few NA TRBJ1-2 TRBV6-6 TGTGCCAGCAGTTCCGGGACGGCCGACTATGGCTACACCTTC CASSSGTADYGYTF
few NA TRBJ1-1 TRBV4-1 TGCGCCAGCAGCCATCGCGGGGTCAGGGAAGCTTTCTTT CASSHRGVREAFF
few NA TRBJ2-3 TRBV20-1 TGCAGTGCTAGAGAACCGCATGGGACGCAGTATTTT CSAREPHGTQYF
NA TRBD2 TRBJ2-1 TRBV6-1 TGTGCCAGCAGTTGGACTAGGCTACTGGGCTACAATGAGCAGTTCTTC CASSWTRLLGYNEQFF
few TRBD1 TRBJ1-2 TRBV9 TGTGCCAGCAGCCCGCGGACAGGGAAGGACTATGGCTACACCTTC CASSPRTGKDYGYTF